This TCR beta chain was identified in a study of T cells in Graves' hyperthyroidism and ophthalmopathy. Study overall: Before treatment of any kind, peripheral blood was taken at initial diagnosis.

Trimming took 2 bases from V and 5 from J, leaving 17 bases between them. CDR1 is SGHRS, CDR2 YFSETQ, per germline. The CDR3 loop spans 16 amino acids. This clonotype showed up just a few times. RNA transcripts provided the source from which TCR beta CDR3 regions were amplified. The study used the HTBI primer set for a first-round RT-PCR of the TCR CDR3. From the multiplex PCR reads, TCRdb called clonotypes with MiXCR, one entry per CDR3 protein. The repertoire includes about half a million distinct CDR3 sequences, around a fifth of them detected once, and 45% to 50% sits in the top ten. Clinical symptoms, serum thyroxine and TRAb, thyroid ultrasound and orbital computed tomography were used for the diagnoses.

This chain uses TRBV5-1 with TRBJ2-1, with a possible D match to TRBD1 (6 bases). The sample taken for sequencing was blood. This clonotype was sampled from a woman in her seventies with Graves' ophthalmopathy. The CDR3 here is CASSFFLQGSNNEQFF. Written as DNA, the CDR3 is TGCGCCAGCAGCTTCTTCTTACAGGGCAGTAACAATGAGCAGTTCTTC.